The sequence of this TCR beta chain was determined in a study of naive and memory T cell subsets. This clonotype was counted many times. Its antigen is unknown. Study findings and constraints: This RNA-based method may be sensitive to activation-related transcript changes.

Amplification of ligated cDNA took four PCR rounds with SP2 and nested alpha and beta constant primers. Blood and skin TCR RNA was reverse transcribed with alpha and beta constant primers. TCRdb re-called the UMI-ligation and nested PCR reads with MiXCR, one entry per CDR3 protein. The sample has about 26,000 distinct CDR3 sequences, 5% to 5.5% seen once. Germline CDR1 LGHDT, CDR2 YNNKEL (reference sequence). The CDR3 length is 16 residues. V was pared by 4 bases and J by 3 bases, with 8 bases of the junction left unmatched. TCR cDNA received a 3' ligated oligonucleotide that carried a UMI. Reverse transcription used DNase-treated unsorted total RNA, aiming for roughly 1 to 1000 ng.

The genes are TRBV3-1 and TRBJ2-7; 11 nucleotides match TRBD1. The specimen was blood. The source is an adult in good health. Here the CDR3 DNA reads TGTGCCAGCAGCCCCACCCGGGGGACAGGGGGCTACGAGCAGTACTTC. As protein: CASSPTRGTGGYEQYF.